The clone carrying this TCR beta chain appeared many times. Its antigen remains unidentified. These data are taken from a study of T cell repertoires in cytomegalovirus infection. For the study at large: CMV infection plus the matching HLA type was flagged by public TCR beta signatures.

One entry per CDR3 protein results from TCRdb running MiXCR on the reads. The profile shows about 310,000 distinct CDR3 sequences, roughly a sixth of them singletons. Broader study findings: It was HLA-C-restricted CMV-specific TCR beta clonotypes that dominated the response ex vivo. Identification of carriers of CMV plus the relevant HLA was achieved through cumulative public TCR beta family frequency.

This receptor was taken from a human donor in good health (CMV status not recorded). Some clones in this sample may be carry-over from other donors' samples. What was sequenced was PBMCs.

CDR3 DNA: TGCGCCAGCAGCCAAGATCGCGGGACTAGCGGCTACAATGAGCAGTTCTTC. Translating it yields CASSQDRGTSGYNEQFF. The rearrangement joins TRBV4-3 to TRBJ2-1; 11 nucleotides align to TRBD2. The CDR3 spans 17 residues. The germline CDR1 and CDR2 sequences are LGHNA and YSLEER. Unmatched junction bases numbered 4, after V lost 0 bases and J lost 3 bases.